Listed here are 26 T cell receptor beta chains from one sample, sequenced in a study of blood T cell repertoires in COVID-19. TCRdb's table, derived via immunoSEQ multiplex PCR, lists solely in-frame clones and lacks some. The sample shows over 95,000 clones, around 84% of them seen only once. Sequencing used peripheral blood. Receptor source: a man aged 65 to 85 with active or convalescent COVID-19.

The V and J genes are TRBV18 and TRBJ1-1; D gene unclear. Trimming took 3 bases from V and 6 from J, leaving 8 bases between them. CDR1 KGHSH and CDR2 LQKENI come from the germline V gene. CDR3 size: 12 residues. This CDR3 reads CASSPRVAEAFF. For the CDR3, the DNA is TGTGCCAGCTCACCCCGGGTGGCTGAAGCTTTCTTT.

The chain recombines TRBV19 with TRBJ1-4; TRBD1 is a possible D gene (6 bases). Germline assignment: CDR1 LNHDA and CDR2 SQIVND (reference sequence). This CDR3 is built from 15 residues. V lost 5 bases and J 7 bases, leaving 17 bases between the germline ends. The DNA of the CDR3 is TGTGCCAGTAGTCCGGGGGGCAATCCTCGTGAAAAACTGTTTTTT. Protein sequence: CASSPGGNPREKLFF.

The chain employs TRBV21-1 and TRBJ2-7; the table assigns TRBD1, which was not confirmed against the DNA. TRBV21-1 is annotated as a pseudogene. The CDR3 is made up of 12 amino acids. CDR3 DNA sequence: TGTGCCAGCAGCATCCTCTGGCCCGAGCAGTACTTC. Its protein is CASSILWPEQYF.

The chain employs TRBV6-2 or TRBV6-3 and TRBJ2-5; no firm D call. Germline CDR1 MNHEY, CDR2 SVGEGT. Trimming removed 2 bases at V and 4 bases at J, with 11 bases between. The CDR3 is 14 residues long. CDR3 region: CASSYVSPRETQYF. DNA of the CDR3: TGTGCCAGCAGTTACGTTTCACCGCGAGAGACCCAGTACTTC.

V usage is TRBV5-3 and J usage is TRBJ1-6; the match to TRBD1 covers 7 bases. TRBV5-3 is an ORF, and what it does is uncertain. This CDR3 comprises 15 residues. Trimming cost V 4 bases and J 5 bases; bases outside gene matches: 6. In DNA, the CDR3 is TGTGCCAGAAGCCCGGGACAGCACAATAATTCACCCCTCCACTTT. As protein: CARSPGQHNNSPLHF.

The rearrangement joins TRBV5-1 to TRBJ1-2; 7 bases fit TRBD1. Germline CDR1 and CDR2: SGHRS and YFSETQ. The CDR3 spans 14 residues. V shed 0 bases, J shed 2 bases, and the junction held 1 base outside the gene matches. The CDR3 DNA reads as TGCGCCAGCAGCTTGGGGGACAGCAACTATGGCTACACCTTC. It codes for CASSLGDSNYGYTF.

The rearrangement joins TRBV6-2 or TRBV6-3 to TRBJ2-7, with D maybe TRBD1 (5 bases). The CDR3 loop spans 14 amino acids. Germline lookup yields CDR1 MNHEY and CDR2 SVGEGT. Trimming cost V 0 bases and J 1 base, with 7 bases left between them. For the CDR3, the DNA is TGTGCCAGCAGTTACTCCGACAGATCCTACGAGCAGTACTTC. Protein product: CASSYSDRSYEQYF.

V and J are TRBV30 and TRBJ2-5, with D possibly being TRBD2 (6 bases). Trimming removed 5 bases from V and 7 bases from J, with 20 bases in between. The germline V gene has CDR1 GTSNPN and CDR2 SVGIG (reference sequence). CDR3 size: 14 residues. CDR3 in amino acids: CAWQRTTGRGTQYF. In DNA, the CDR3 is TGTGCCTGGCAGAGGACTACCGGTCGGGGGACCCAGTACTTC.

The rearrangement joins TRBV12-3 or TRBV12-4 to TRBJ2-1; weak D call: TRBD1 (5 bases). The CDR3 extends over 13 amino acids. The chain's CDR3 is CAWGRTKSNEQFF. Written as DNA, the CDR3 is TGTGCTTGGGGCAGAACAAAATCCAATGAGCAGTTCTTC.

The rearrangement joins TRBV20-1 to TRBJ2-7, with 8 bases that match TRBD1. Trimming took 5 bases from V and 12 from J; bases not matched to a gene: 9. The CDR3 runs 11 residues. Germline CDR1 is DFQATT and CDR2 is SNEGSKA (reference sequence). As DNA, the CDR3 is TGCAGTGCTCCACTCGGGACAGGCTCGTACTTC. Its translation: CSAPLGTGSYF.

The chain is built from TRBV2 and TRBJ2-1; D is possibly TRBD2 (6 bases). V lost 2 bases and J lost 9, with 11 bases in between. The CDR3 runs to 13 residues. Germline lookup yields CDR1 SNHLY and CDR2 FYNNEI. The CDR3 loop reads CASSESSGGEQFF. The CDR3 DNA sequence: TGTGCCAGCAGTGAATCTTCCGGGGGTGAGCAGTTCTTC.

V usage is TRBV2 and J usage is TRBJ2-1, with TRBD2 matching over 8 bases. This CDR3 has 15 amino acids. CDR1 is SNHLY, CDR2 FYNNEI, per germline. The CDR3 DNA follows: TGTTCCGGGGGCGGGGGGCATAGCTCCTACAATGAGCAGTTCTTC. Translated: CSGGGGHSSYNEQFF.

The rearrangement uses TRBV5-1 and TRBJ2-1, with TRBD1 as a possible D gene (6 bases). Trimming stripped 0 bases from V and 4 bases from J, with 8 bases between. The CDR3 has 14 amino acids. Germline-derived CDR1 and CDR2 are SGHRS and YFSETQ. The CDR3 DNA is TGCGCCAGCAGCTTGGGGGACACGTACAATGAGCAGTTCTTC. Encoded protein: CASSLGDTYNEQFF. Supplemented by reference TRBV5-1 and TRBJ2-1, the full variable domain reads KAGVTQTPRYLIKTRGQQVTLSCSPISGHRSVSWYQQTPGQGLQFLFEYFSETQRNKGNFPGRFSGRQFSNSRSEMNVSTLELGDSALYLCASSLGDTYNEQFFGPGTRLTVL.

The CDR3 sequence is CASSPRGGSTDTQYF. The DNA of the CDR3 is TGTGCCAGCAGCCCCCGAGGGGGATCCACAGATACGCAGTATTTT. The rearrangement joins TRBV3-1 (or the pseudogene TRBV3-2) to TRBJ2-3, with D possibly TRBD1 on 6 matching bases. The CDR3 runs to 15 residues. V was pared by 4 bases and J by 2 bases, with 13 bases between. Germline V lookup: CDR1 LGHDT, CDR2 YNNKEL (reference sequence).

The chain recombines TRBV3-1 (or the pseudogene TRBV3-2) with TRBJ2-5; 10 bases are a match to TRBD2. Germline V lookup: CDR1 LGHDT, CDR2 YNNKEL (reference sequence). The CDR3 length is 18 residues. Trimming removed 3 bases from V and 0 bases from J; junction bases left unmatched: 10. The CDR3 loop is CASSHLLRTSGNQETQYF. The CDR3 bases are TGTGCCAGCAGCCACCTTCTACGGACTAGCGGCAACCAAGAGACCCAGTACTTC.

This chain links TRBV9 with TRBJ2-5; 7 bases match TRBD2. The J segment lost 4 bases and the V segment lost 0 bases, leaving 6 bases of the junction unmatched. The CDR3 covers 15 residues. CDR1 is SGDLS and CDR2 is YYNGEE in the germline V gene. This chain's CDR3 is CASSVGPTSTETQYF. CDR3 nucleotides: TGTGCCAGCAGCGTAGGCCCGACTAGCACAGAGACCCAGTACTTC.

V usage is TRBV3-1 (or the pseudogene TRBV3-2) and J usage is TRBJ2-7; 7 bases match TRBD2. In germline, CDR1 is LGHDT, CDR2 YNNKEL (reference sequence). V gave up 4 bases and J gave up 1 base; unmatched junction bases: 7. CDR3 length equals 15 residues. CDR3 sequence reads: CASSPELGGSYEQYF. The DNA for the CDR3 is TGTGCCAGCAGCCCAGAGCTGGGAGGGTCCTACGAGCAGTACTTC.

As DNA, the CDR3 is TGTGCCAGCAGCGCAACCCCCGGGTCGAACACTGAAGCTTTCTTT. It encodes CASSATPGSNTEAFF. This chain links TRBV7-3 with TRBJ1-1; D remains unclear. Germline V gene sequence: CDR1 SGHTA, CDR2 FQGTGA. This CDR3 contains 15 residues. Trimming took 5 bases from V and 1 from J, leaving 14 bases between them. The whole variable domain, remainder taken from reference TRBV7-3 and TRBJ1-1, is GAGVSQTPSNKVTEKGKYVELRCDPISGHTALYWYRQSLGQGPEFLIYFQGTGAADDSGLPNDRFFAVRPEGSVSTLKIQRTERGDSAVYLCASSATPGSNTEAFFGQGTRLTVV.

The rearrangement joins TRBV2 to TRBJ2-1; 7 bases map to TRBD2. V trimming: 5 bases; J trimming: 9 bases; junction bases outside the gene matches: 4. Germline CDR1 reads SNHLY; CDR2 reads FYNNEI. The CDR3 contains 12 residues. In DNA form, the CDR3 reads TGTGCCAGCAGTCCGACTAGCCTTGAGCAGTTCTTC. Amino acids: CASSPTSLEQFF.

This clone was seen a few times. This chain joins TRBV2 and TRBJ1-1; perhaps TRBD1 as D (5 bases). The CDR3 sequence is 13 residues long. Germline V gene lookup returns CDR1 SNHLY and CDR2 FYNNEI. V lost 8 bases, J lost 1 base, and 11 bases lay in between. The CDR3 DNA reads TGTGCCAGCCTTAGAGACAGGAACACTGAAGCTTTCTTT. Amino acids: CASLRDRNTEAFF.

V is TRBV7-3 and J is TRBJ2-3; the D gene is possibly TRBD2 (6 bases). The CDR3 is 15 amino acids. The V end lost 5 bases, the J end lost 1 base, and 13 bases lay between the germline ends. Germline-derived CDR1 and CDR2 are SGHTA and FQGTGA. The CDR3 protein is CASSRGIGGTDTQYF. CDR3 DNA sequence: TGTGCCAGCAGCCGCGGGATCGGTGGCACAGATACGCAGTATTTT. The complete variable domain, with remaining parts taken from reference TRBV7-3 and TRBJ2-3, reads GAGVSQTPSNKVTEKGKYVELRCDPISGHTALYWYRQSLGQGPEFLIYFQGTGAADDSGLPNDRFFAVRPEGSVSTLKIQRTERGDSAVYLCASSRGIGGTDTQYFGPGTRLTVL.

The count of this clone is one. The rearrangement joins TRBV18 to TRBJ2-7; no firm D call. The CDR3 contains 14 residues. V was shortened by 2 bases and J by 0 bases, with 8 bases between the two germline ends. CDR1 and CDR2 (germline): KGHSH, LQKENI. CDR3 sequence: CASSPWRNSYEQYF. DNA for the CDR3: TGTGCCAGCTCACCATGGAGAAACTCCTACGAGCAGTACTTC.

The chain has TRBV2 and TRBJ2-5, with 9 bases lining up with TRBD2. Losses at the gene ends were 8 bases for V and 5 bases for J; bases not matched to a gene: 12. Germline V gene sequence: CDR1 SNHLY, CDR2 FYNNEI. The CDR3 is 15 amino acids. The CDR3 region is CASSPARGGGETQYF. CDR3 DNA sequence: TGTGCCAGCTCCCCGGCGCGGGGGGGCGGGGAGACCCAGTACTTC.

This clone has a single count. J is TRBJ2-1 and V is TRBV19; 8 bases match TRBD2. CDR3 length: 17 residues. Trimming cost V 10 bases and J 5 bases; bases outside gene matches: 19. Germline V gene data show CDR1 as LNHDA and CDR2 as SQIVND (reference sequence). CDR3 amino acids: CATGLRSAGGTHNEQFF. CDR3 DNA sequence: TGTGCCACCGGCCTAAGGTCGGCGGGGGGAACCCACAATGAGCAGTTCTTC. Based on the CDR3 plus reference TRBV19 and TRBJ2-1, the full variable domain is DGGITQSPKYLFRKEGQNVTLSCEQNLNHDAMYWYRQDPGQGLRLIYYSQIVNDFQKGDIAEGYSVSREKKESFPLTVTSAQKNPTAFYLCATGLRSAGGTHNEQFFGPGTRLTVL.

This clone was seen once. The CDR3 nucleotides read TGTGCCAGCAGCAAACTTTCCGGACAGGGAAATAATCAGCCCCAGCATTTT. Its protein product is CASSKLSGQGNNQPQHF. This rearrangement joins TRBV21-1 to TRBJ1-5; the D call of TRBD1 is as the table states it, not checked on the DNA. TRBV21-1 is annotated as a pseudogene. The CDR3 spans 17 residues.

This chain uses TRBV3-1 (or the pseudogene TRBV3-2) with TRBJ2-1; D is ambiguous. The germline gives CDR1 LGHDT, CDR2 YNNKEL (reference sequence). Trimming shortened V by 1 base and J by 0 bases, and 13 bases separated the two germline ends. The CDR3 length is 17 residues. CDR3 coding DNA: TGTGCCAGCAGCCAAGCGAAGTCGAGCTACTCCTACAATGAGCAGTTCTTC. This translates into CASSQAKSSYSYNEQFF.